The TCR beta chain described here comes from a study of T cell repertoires in cytomegalovirus infection. Findings and limits, study-wide: Dominant in the ex vivo response were TCR beta clonotypes restricted by HLA-C and specific for CMV. Using cumulative public TCR beta family frequency, the authors identified those who carried CMV together with the relevant HLA.

TCRdb reanalysed the reads using MiXCR and keeps one entry per CDR3 protein. In the table there are about 180,000 distinct CDR3 sequences, around an eighth of which are singletons. Notes on this clonotype: Its antigen is currently unknown.

Germline-derived CDR1 and CDR2 are LNHNV and YYDKDF (reference sequence). With 4 bases removed from V and 4 bases from J, the gap between germline ends came to 20 bases. The CDR3 runs to 17 residues. Sequenced material: PBMCs. The TCR was taken from a human donor in good health (CMV status not recorded). Some clones in this sample may be carry-over from other donors' samples. V is TRBV15 and J is TRBJ1-5, with a tentative D call TRBD1 (5 bases). The CDR3 DNA is TGTGCCACCAGCATCACTTTGGGGCCCCCGAGGAATCAGCCCCAGCATTTT. Protein: CATSITLGPPRNQPQHF.